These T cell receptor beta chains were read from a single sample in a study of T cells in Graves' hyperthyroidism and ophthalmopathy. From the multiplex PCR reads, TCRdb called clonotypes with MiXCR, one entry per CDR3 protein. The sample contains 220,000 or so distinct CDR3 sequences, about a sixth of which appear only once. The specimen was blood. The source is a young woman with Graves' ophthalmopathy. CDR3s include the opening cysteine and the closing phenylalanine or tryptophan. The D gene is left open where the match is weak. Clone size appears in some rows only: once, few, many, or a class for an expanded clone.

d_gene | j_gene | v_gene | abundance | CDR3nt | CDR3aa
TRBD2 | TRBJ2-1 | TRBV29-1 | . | TGCAGCGTCTGTTTGATCGGGACTAGCGGGAGGGTCTACAATGAGCAGTTCTTC | CSVCLIGTSGRVYNEQFF
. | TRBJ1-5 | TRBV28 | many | TGTGCCAGCAGTTCAGCCGGGCGTCTGAGCAATCAGCCCCAGCATTTT | CASSSAGRLSNQPQHF
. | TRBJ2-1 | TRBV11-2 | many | TGTGCCAGCAGCTTAGAGAGCGGAGGGGCGTACAATGAGCAGTTCTTC | CASSLESGGAYNEQFF
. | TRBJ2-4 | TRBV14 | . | TGTGCCAGCAGCGAAAGGAACATTCAGTACTTC | CASSERNIQYF
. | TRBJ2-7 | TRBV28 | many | TGTGCCAGCAGACCGAACGCCAACTACGAGCAGTACTTC | CASRPNANYEQYF
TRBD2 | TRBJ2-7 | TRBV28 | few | TGTGCCAGCAACCCAACGGTGAGGACTAGCGGGACAGTGGTCCACGAGCAGTACTTC | CASNPTVRTSGTVVHEQYF
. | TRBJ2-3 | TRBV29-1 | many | TGCAGCGTTTGGGGAGCGGATAGGGATACGCAGTATTTT | CSVWGADRDTQYF
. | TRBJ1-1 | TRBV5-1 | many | TGCGCCAGCAGCTTGGCCGGTGGGTCCACTGAAGCTTTCTTT | CASSLAGGSTEAFF
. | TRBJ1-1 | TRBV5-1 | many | TGCGCCAGCAGCTTGACAGGCCTTGAAGCTTTCTTT | CASSLTGLEAFF
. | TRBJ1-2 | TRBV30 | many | TGTGCCTGGAGTATCCTCCAGGGAAACTATGGCTACACCTTC | CAWSILQGNYGYTF
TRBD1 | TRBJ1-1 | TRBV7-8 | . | TGTGCCAGCAGCAGCCGGACAGGGGTTGAAGCTTTCTTT | CASSSRTGVEAFF
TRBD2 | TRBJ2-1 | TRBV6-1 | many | TGTGCCAGCAGTCCTACGACTAGCGGGATTAAGGCTGAGCAGTTCTTC | CASSPTTSGIKAEQFF
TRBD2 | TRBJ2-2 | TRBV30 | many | TGTGCCTGGAGTGGACTAGCGGGAGCCTCCGGGGAGCTGTTTTTT | CAWSGLAGASGELFF
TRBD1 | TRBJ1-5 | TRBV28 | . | TGTGCCAGCAGTTCCCGGTCAGGGGGAAGTCGGCAGCCCCAGCATTTT | CASSSRSGGSRQPQHF
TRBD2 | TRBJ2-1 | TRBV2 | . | TGTGCCCGCCAGGGTAGCGGGGGGGTCTATGAGCAGTTCTTC | CARQGSGGVYEQFF
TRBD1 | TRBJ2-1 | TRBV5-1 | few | TGCGCCAGCAATACCGGGACAGGGAACAATGAGCAGTTCTTC | CASNTGTGNNEQFF
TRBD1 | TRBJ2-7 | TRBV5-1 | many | TGCGCCAGCAGCTTGGGCCGGGACAGGAAATACGAGCAGTACTTC | CASSLGRDRKYEQYF
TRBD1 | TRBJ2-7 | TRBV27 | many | TGTGCCAGCAGGCGAACGTCCGGGACAGGCTACGAGCAGTACTTC | CASRRTSGTGYEQYF
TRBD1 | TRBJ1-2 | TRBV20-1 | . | TGCAGTGCTAGAGATCACAGGGGGCTGGGCTATGGCTACACCTTC | CSARDHRGLGYGYTF
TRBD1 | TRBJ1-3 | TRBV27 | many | TGTGCCAGCACGGACAGGGCATACTCTGGAAACACCATATATTTT | CASTDRAYSGNTIYF
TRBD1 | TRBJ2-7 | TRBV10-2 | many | TGCGCCAGCAGAGTGGGACAGACCTACGAGCAGTACTTC | CASRVGQTYEQYF
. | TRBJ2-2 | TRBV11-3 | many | TGTGCCAGCAGCTTAGGTACAGCGGAGGCTACCGGGGAGCTGTTTTTT | CASSLGTAEATGELFF
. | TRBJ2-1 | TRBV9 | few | TGTGCCAGCAGCGTAGACCAGAAGAATGAGCAGTTCTTC | CASSVDQKNEQFF
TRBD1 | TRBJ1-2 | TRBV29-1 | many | TGCAGCGTAAGAGGACAGGGGAACTCCTTCTATGGCTACACCTTC | CSVRGQGNSFYGYTF
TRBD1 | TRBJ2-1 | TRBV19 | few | TGTGCCAGTAGTATAGATGGGGCGGCGGACAGGAGATACAATGAGCAGTTCTTC | CASSIDGAADRRYNEQFF
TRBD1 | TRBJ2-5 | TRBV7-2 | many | TGTGCCAGCAGCTTAGACGGACAGGGTATAGAGACCCAGTACTTC | CASSLDGQGIETQYF
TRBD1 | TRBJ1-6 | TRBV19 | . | TGTGCCAGTAGTCCCGGGACAGATAATCCACCCCTCCACTTT | CASSPGTDNPPLHF
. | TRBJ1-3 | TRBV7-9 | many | TGTGCCAGCAGACGCAATGAGGACGTCCCCTCTGGAAACACCATATATTTT | CASRRNEDVPSGNTIYF
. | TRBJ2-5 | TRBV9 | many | TGTGCCAGCAGCGCCGGGGTTGGGGGGCACGAGACCCAGTACTTC | CASSAGVGGHETQYF
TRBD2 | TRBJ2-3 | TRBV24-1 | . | TGTGCCACCAGTGATTGGATGTGGGCTAGCGGGATCTCAGATACGCAGTATTTT | CATSDWMWASGISDTQYF
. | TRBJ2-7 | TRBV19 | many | TGTGCCAGTAGTATCGGGGGAACCTACGAGCAGTACTTC | CASSIGGTYEQYF
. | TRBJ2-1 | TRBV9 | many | TGTGCCAGTACTCAGGGAGGTGTGAGCTCCTACAATGAGCAGTTCTTC | CASTQGGVSSYNEQFF
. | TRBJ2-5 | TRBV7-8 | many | TGTGCCAGCAGCCCAGGGTTTGGGGAGACCCAGTACTTC | CASSPGFGETQYF
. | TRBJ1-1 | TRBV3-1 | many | TGTGCCAGCAGCCTCCTCGGAGATTGGGCTTTCTTT | CASSLLGDWAFF
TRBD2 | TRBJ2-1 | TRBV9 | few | TGTGCCAGCAGCATAGAGGGGATGGGGGCTAGCGGGAGAAGGGATGAGCAGTTCTTC | CASSIEGMGASGRRDEQFF
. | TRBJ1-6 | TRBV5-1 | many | TGCGCCAGCAGCGACCCGGGGGTCAATTCACCCCTCCACTTT | CASSDPGVNSPLHF
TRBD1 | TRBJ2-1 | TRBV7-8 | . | TGTGCCAGCAGCTTAGTAGGGGGCGGAAGCGGCAGACTCTATGAGCAGTTCTTC | CASSLVGGGSGRLYEQFF
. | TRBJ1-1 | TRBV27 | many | TGTGCCAGCAGTTTATCCGATGGGACTGAAGCTTTCTTT | CASSLSDGTEAFF
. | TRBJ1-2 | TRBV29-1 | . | TGCAGCGTTGAACAGGCTAACTATGGCTACACCTTC | CSVEQANYGYTF
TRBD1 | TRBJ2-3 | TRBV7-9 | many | TGTGCCAGCAGCTCAGGACAGGGCCGGGATACGCAGTATTTT | CASSSGQGRDTQYF
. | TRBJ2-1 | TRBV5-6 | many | TGTGCCAGCAGCTCCAGTTTCCTGGATGAGCAGTTCTTC | CASSSSFLDEQFF